Listed below are T cell receptor beta chains from one sample, sequenced in a study of blood T cell repertoires in COVID-19. Only in-frame clones appear in the TCRdb table, and some are missing; sequencing was by immunoSEQ multiplex PCR. The data show some 290,000 clones, with roughly 80% seen just once and about 4.9% held by the top ten. Sequencing was performed on peripheral blood. Receptors originate from a man in his sixties who had recovered from COVID-19. CDR3s include the opening cysteine and the closing phenylalanine or tryptophan. The order of the fields is CDR3 protein, D gene, clone size, V gene, J gene. A D gene is named only where the DNA matches it firmly. Where a row states a size, it is once, few, many or the class of an expanded clone; other rows omit it.

CDR3: CSASRGRGETQYF
D: .
size: .
V: TRBV20-1
J: TRBJ2-5

CDR3: CASSVARVTYNEQFF
D: .
size: .
V: TRBV7-8
J: TRBJ2-1

CDR3: CASSLDRSNTEAFF
D: .
size: .
V: TRBV5-4
J: TRBJ1-1

CDR3: CASSQLIGTGVEKLFF
D: TRBD1
size: once
V: TRBV19
J: TRBJ1-4

CDR3: CASSPPGLAGVVTGELFF
D: TRBD2
size: .
V: TRBV5-6
J: TRBJ2-2

CDR3: CASSPGTSGSWDEQFF
D: TRBD2
size: .
V: TRBV5-4
J: TRBJ2-1

CDR3: CASSFSLNQPQHF
D: .
size: .
V: TRBV12-3/TRBV12-4
J: TRBJ1-5

CDR3: CASSPTRAGGRTGELFF
D: TRBD1
size: .
V: TRBV5-1
J: TRBJ2-2

CDR3: CASSIRGQNLNTGELFF
D: .
size: .
V: TRBV19
J: TRBJ2-2

CDR3: CASSIGLASRETQYF
D: TRBD2
size: .
V: TRBV19
J: TRBJ2-5

CDR3: CASSPPGDRLAGEVNEQFF
D: TRBD2
size: .
V: TRBV19
J: TRBJ2-1

CDR3: CASSLSGTIYEQYF
D: TRBD2
size: .
V: TRBV18
J: TRBJ2-7